The rows below give T cell receptor beta chains drawn from one sample of a study of cytomegalovirus exposure and HLA in healthy donors. Clones were sequenced by immunoSEQ multiplex PCR, and TCRdb holds only the in-frame ones, with some missing. The repertoire includes about 210,000 clones, just under 80% of them detected once, and roughly 0.45% sits in the top ten. Sequencing input: PBMCs. All receptors derive from a boy younger than 18 in good health and CMV-seronegative. Each CDR3 is given with its conserved first and last residue. Fields, in order: J gene, CDR3 length, V gene, clone size, D gene, CDR3 DNA, CDR3 protein. A D gene is named only where the DNA matches it firmly. Not all rows give a size; the values are once, few, many and, for expanded clones, a class.

TRBJ2-7	13	TRBV6-5	.	.	TGTGCCAGCGGTTACTCGCGGGAACGTTGGGCGTACTTC	CASGYSRERWAYF
TRBJ1-5	16	TRBV5-1	once	TRBD1	TGCGCCAGCAGCTTGGTCGCAGGGGGTATCAATCAGCCCCAGCATTTT	CASSLVAGGINQPQHF
TRBJ2-3	16	TRBV4-1	once	.	TGCGCCAGCAGCCAAGAGCTAGCCCCTCGCACAGATACGCAGTATTTT	CASSQELAPRTDTQYF
TRBJ2-5	16	TRBV5-1	.	TRBD2	TGCGCCAGCAGCTGGGAGGCTAGCGGGAGGGTTGAGACCCAGTACTTC	CASSWEASGRVETQYF
TRBJ1-6	14	TRBV23-1	.	.	TGCGCCAGCAGTCCGGTTAGTAGCAATTCACCCCTCCACTTT	CASSPVSSNSPLHF
TRBJ1-1	13	TRBV19	.	.	TGTGCCAGTAGTGCCACAGGTGACACTGAAGCTTTCTTT	CASSATGDTEAFF
TRBJ2-1	12	TRBV5-8	.	.	TGTGCCAGCAGCTTGTATACAAATGAGCAGTTCTTC	CASSLYTNEQFF
TRBJ1-2	17	TRBV5-6	.	TRBD1	TGTGCCAGCAGCTTGTTGACAGGGGGCATGGATTACTATGGCTACACCTTC	CASSLLTGGMDYYGYTF
TRBJ1-2	13	TRBV29-1	.	.	TGCAGCGTGGGGCCCTTAGCTAACTATGGCTACACCTTC	CSVGPLANYGYTF
TRBJ2-2	17	TRBV7-6	few	.	TGTGCCAGCAGCTTAAGGCCCCCCGGGGCGGGGATCGGGGAGCTGTTTTTT	CASSLRPPGAGIGELFF
TRBJ2-2	15	TRBV13	few	.	TGTGCCAGCAGCTTAGAGGGGATTCGGACCGGGGAGCTGTTTTTT	CASSLEGIRTGELFF
TRBJ2-7	13	TRBV18	.	.	TGTGCCAGCTCACCACCGGGCGGGTACGAGCAGTACTTC	CASSPPGGYEQYF
TRBJ2-2	17	TRBV30	.	TRBD2	TGTGCCTGGAGAGAGTATGGGACTAGCGGGAGAACCGGGGAGCTGTTTTTT	CAWREYGTSGRTGELFF
TRBJ1-1	14	TRBV5-1	.	.	TGCGCCAGCAGCTGGACCGGGAGCAACACTGAAGCTTTCTTT	CASSWTGSNTEAFF
TRBJ2-1	13	TRBV5-1	.	.	TGCGCCAGCAGCTTGGGTACCTACAATGAGCAGTTCTTC	CASSLGTYNEQFF
TRBJ2-1	15	TRBV6-5	.	.	TGTGCCAGCAGGCCTAGCTTTTGGATTTACAATGAGCAGTTCTTC	CASRPSFWIYNEQFF
TRBJ2-1	15	TRBV19	.	TRBD1	TGTGCCAGTAGTCCCCGGGACAGGGGGCTGGGTGAGCAGTTCTTC	CASSPRDRGLGEQFF
TRBJ1-4	14	TRBV9	.	TRBD1	TGTGCCAGCAGCCCAGGGGGGAATAATGAAAAACTGTTTTTT	CASSPGGNNEKLFF
TRBJ1-5	16	TRBV5-6	.	TRBD1	TGTGCCAGCAGCCTGGGCCAAGACGGACAGGGGAAGCCCCAGCATTTT	CASSLGQDGQGKPQHF
TRBJ1-6	14	TRBV4-2	.	.	TGTGCCAGCAGCCAAGAAACAGATAATTCACCCCTCCACTTT	CASSQETDNSPLHF
TRBJ1-1	16	TRBV4-2	.	.	TGTGCCAGCAGCCATGGCTCCGGGACAACTAACACTGAAGCTTTCTTT	CASSHGSGTTNTEAFF
TRBJ2-7	13	TRBV6-1	.	.	TGTGCCAGCAGCCCGACTCCAGAGAGGGAGCAGTACTTC	CASSPTPEREQYF
TRBJ1-2	17	TRBV29-1	few	TRBD1	TGCAGCGAAGGGTTGAGGACCCGGGGACAGGGGGCGAGTGGCTACACCTTC	CSEGLRTRGQGASGYTF
TRBJ2-3	16	TRBV19	.	TRBD1	TGTGCCAGTAGTAAGACCGGGACAGGGGACACAGATACGCAGTATTTT	CASSKTGTGDTDTQYF
TRBJ1-1	15	TRBV11-3	.	TRBD1	TGTGCCAGCTCTTTGGAGGGGGCCATGAACACTGAAGCTTTCTTT	CASSLEGAMNTEAFF
TRBJ1-1	14	TRBV6-5	.	.	TGTGCCAGCACCCCCCAAGGGGGGAACACTGAAGCTTTCTTT	CASTPQGGNTEAFF
TRBJ1-2	14	TRBV14	.	.	TGTGCCAGCAGCCAAGCGGTCCGAAACTATGGCTACACCTTC	CASSQAVRNYGYTF
TRBJ2-5	15	TRBV5-5	.	TRBD2	TGTGCCAGCAGCTCGGGGGGGGGAGGCGGAGAGACCCAGTACTTC	CASSSGGGGGETQYF
TRBJ2-1	15	TRBV11-2	.	.	TGTGCCAGCAGTTCCTTGAGGAGGGAACCCAATGAGCAGTTCTTC	CASSSLRREPNEQFF
TRBJ2-5	14	TRBV5-1	once	TRBD2	TGCGCCAGCAGCTCTGGACTAGCTCGGGAGACCCAGTACTTC	CASSSGLARETQYF
TRBJ2-7	13	TRBV7-3	.	TRBD2	TGTGCCAGCAGCTTGGGGGGGTTAAACGAGCAGTACTTC	CASSLGGLNEQYF
TRBJ2-7	12	TRBV10-3	.	TRBD1	TGTGCCAGCGACCAGGGACAGGGCGAGCAGTACTTC	CASDQGQGEQYF
TRBJ1-2	12	TRBV15	.	.	TGTGCCACCAGCGGGTCTAGCTATGGCTACACCTTC	CATSGSSYGYTF
TRBJ2-7	16	TRBV14	.	TRBD2	TGTGCCAGCAGCACCCCCGGGGGGGATGCCTCCTACGAGCAGTACTTC	CASSTPGGDASYEQYF
TRBJ1-2	13	TRBV10-3	few	.	TGTGCCATCAGGAAAACCGGGAACAATGGCTACACCTTC	CAIRKTGNNGYTF
TRBJ2-7	12	TRBV29-1	.	.	TGCAGCGTCACAGGGAGTCCCTACGAGCAGTACTTC	CSVTGSPYEQYF
TRBJ1-5	16	TRBV19	few	.	TGTGCCAGTAGTATCATCTACAGCGGGCCGGGGGGGCCCCAGCATTTT	CASSIIYSGPGGPQHF
TRBJ2-7	11	TRBV6-1	few	.	TGTGCCAGCGGGGCCTTTAGCGAGCAGTACTTC	CASGAFSEQYF
TRBJ1-2	15	TRBV6-5	.	TRBD1	TGTGCCAGCAGTTTCTCGGACAGGGGGGACTATGGCTACACCTTC	CASSFSDRGDYGYTF
TRBJ2-4	19	TRBV10-1	.	.	TGCGCCAGCAAGTTGTTTTGGCAGGGCGGATTTTTAGCCAAAAACATTCAGTACTTC	CASKLFWQGGFLAKNIQYF
TRBJ2-7	10	TRBV29-1	.	TRBD2	TGCAGCGTAGCGGGGCGCGAGCAGTACTTC	CSVAGREQYF
TRBJ2-3	12	TRBV19	.	.	TGTGCCAGTACCCGTGGCCCCGAGGAGCAGTATTTT	CASTRGPEEQYF
TRBJ2-3	16	TRBV5-4	.	TRBD1	TGTGCCAGCAGCCTCGACAGGGGGCGCGTGGCAGATACGCAGTATTTT	CASSLDRGRVADTQYF
TRBJ1-2	13	TRBV6-5	.	.	TGTGCCAGCAGTGAAGGGGAATTGTATGGCTACACCTTC	CASSEGELYGYTF
TRBJ2-2	15	TRBV6-5	.	.	TGTGCCAGCAGTTTCGGCGTTGAGGGCACCGGGGAGCTGTTTTTT	CASSFGVEGTGELFF
TRBJ2-7	15	TRBV5-6	.	TRBD2	TGTGCCAGCAGCGAGATGACTAGCGGGAGATACGAGCAGTACTTC	CASSEMTSGRYEQYF
TRBJ2-5	18	TRBV5-5	.	.	TGTGCCAGCAGCTTGTACCGGACTACGCAGCTCGGGCAAGAGACCCAGTACTTC	CASSLYRTTQLGQETQYF
TRBJ1-2	16	TRBV5-4	.	TRBD1	TGTGCCAGCAGCCCTATGGGACAGGCGGACTATTATGGCTACACCTTC	CASSPMGQADYYGYTF
TRBJ2-5	13	TRBV14	.	.	TGTGCCAGCAGCCAAGATCCTCCAGAGACCCAGTACTTC	CASSQDPPETQYF
TRBJ2-3	17	TRBV19	.	TRBD1	TGTGCCAGTACCCCGGGTGGGGGACAGGGTCGCACAGATACGCAGTATTTT	CASTPGGGQGRTDTQYF
TRBJ1-2	14	TRBV6-6	.	.	TGTGCCAGCAGTTACTCACAGGGTACCTACGGCTACACCTTC	CASSYSQGTYGYTF
TRBJ1-2	15	TRBV27	.	TRBD1	TGTGCCAGCAGTCCTTGGGACAGGGGTCTCTATGGCTACACCTTC	CASSPWDRGLYGYTF
TRBJ2-6	14	TRBV18	.	.	TGTGCCAGCCTTGGGACTTCTGGGGCCAACGTCCTGACTTTC	CASLGTSGANVLTF
TRBJ2-5	15	TRBV14	.	.	TGTGCCAGCAGCCTAAACTTGGCCGGGGGAGAGACCCAGTACTTC	CASSLNLAGGETQYF
TRBJ1-2	14	TRBV11-2	once	.	TGTGCCAGCAGCTTAAGGGGGGGCGTCTATGGCTACACCTTC	CASSLRGGVYGYTF
TRBJ1-1	15	TRBV4-1	.	TRBD1	TGCGCCAGCAGCCAAGTGGGACAGGCGAACACTGAAGCTTTCTTT	CASSQVGQANTEAFF
TRBJ1-2	16	TRBV11-3	.	TRBD1	TGTGCCAGCAGCTTCGATAGGACAGGGGGGAACTATGGCTACACCTTC	CASSFDRTGGNYGYTF
TRBJ1-2	11	TRBV28	.	TRBD1	TGTGCCAGCAGTTCAGGGGGCGGCTACACCTTC	CASSSGGGYTF